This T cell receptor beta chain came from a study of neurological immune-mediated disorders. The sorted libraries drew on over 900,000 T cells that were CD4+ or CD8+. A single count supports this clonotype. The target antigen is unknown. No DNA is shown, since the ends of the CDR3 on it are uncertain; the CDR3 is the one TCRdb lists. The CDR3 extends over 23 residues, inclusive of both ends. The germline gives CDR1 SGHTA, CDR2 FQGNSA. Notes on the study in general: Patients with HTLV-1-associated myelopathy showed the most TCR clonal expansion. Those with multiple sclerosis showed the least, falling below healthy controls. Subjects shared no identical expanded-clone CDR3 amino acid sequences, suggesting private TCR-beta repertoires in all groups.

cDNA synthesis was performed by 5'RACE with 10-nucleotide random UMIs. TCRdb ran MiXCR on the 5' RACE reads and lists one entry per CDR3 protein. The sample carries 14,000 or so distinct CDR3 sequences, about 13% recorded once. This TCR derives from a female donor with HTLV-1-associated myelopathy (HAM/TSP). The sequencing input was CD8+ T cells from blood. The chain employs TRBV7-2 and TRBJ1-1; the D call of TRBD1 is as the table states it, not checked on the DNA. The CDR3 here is CASSFYICSARGRPGTATTEAFF.